These 14 T cell receptor beta chains share one sample of origin, sequenced in a study of blood T cell repertoires in COVID-19 (dated by TCRdb to 2018 to 2020). Preparation of the library involved the immunoSEQ multiplex PCR assay. Drawn from immuneACCESS, this table holds only the in-frame rearrangements with V and J called that TCRdb kept. Clones are partly lost; checked studies trace under half to an unresolved V gene and leave the rest unexplained. In this sample the table shows tens of thousands of clones, around 90% of which occur a single time. The ten largest clonotypes hold approximately 3.6% of the sample. Sequencing was carried out using peripheral blood. The origin of the receptors is a man aged 40-55 years with COVID-19, enrolled during active disease.

V and J are TRBV19 and TRBJ1-5, with 8 nucleotides matching TRBD1. Germline V gene sequence: CDR1 LNHDA, CDR2 SQIVND (reference sequence). The CDR3 contains 14 residues. The V and J ends lost 4 bases and 6 bases, in that order; junction bases with no gene match: 5. In nucleotides, the CDR3 is TGTGCCAGTAGTAACGGACAGGGCAGTCAGCCCCAGCATTTT. It is translated as CASSNGQGSQPQHF.

The chain recombines TRBV11-2 with TRBJ1-6, with D maybe TRBD1 (5 bases). Germline assignment: CDR1 SGHAT and CDR2 FQNNGV. This CDR3 region has 15 residues. The ends were cut back, 5 bases at V and 4 bases at J, with 12 bases in the middle. This CDR3 reads CASSLTTAYNSPLHF. The CDR3 DNA reads TGTGCCAGCAGCCTTACGACAGCATATAATTCACCCCTCCACTTT.

The rearrangement joins TRBV6-5 to TRBJ1-6, with D hard to call. The CDR3 runs 13 residues. The V end lost 7 bases, the J end lost 10 bases, and 14 bases lay between the germline ends. In germline, CDR1 is MNHEY, CDR2 SVGAGI. The CDR3 coding sequence is TGTGCCAGCAACTTAGTCAGGTACTCACCCCTCCACTTT. Amino acid sequence: CASNLVRYSPLHF.

The V call is TRBV7-2, the J call TRBJ2-3; D unclear. Trimming took 1 base from V and 0 from J, leaving 8 bases between them. Germline values: CDR1 SGHTA, CDR2 FQGNSA. The CDR3 is 15 residues long. The CDR3 nucleotides are TGTGCCAGCAGCTTAGTTGCCACTAGCACAGATACGCAGTATTTT. This translates into CASSLVATSTDTQYF. Drawing the rest from reference TRBV7-2 and TRBJ2-3, the complete variable domain is GAGVSQSPSNKVTEKGKDVELRCDPISGHTALYWYRQSLGQGLEFLIYFQGNSAPDKSGLPSDRFSAERTGGSVSTLTIQRTQQEDSAVYLCASSLVATSTDTQYFGPGTRLTVL.

The CDR3 bases are TGTGCCACCAGTGAATACCGGGACAAAGGATACCAAGAGACCCAGTACTTC. It translates to CATSEYRDKGYQETQYF. The chain joins TRBV24-1 to TRBJ2-5, with TRBD1 as a possible D gene (6 bases). Trimming took off 4 bases at V and 0 bases at J, with 17 bases between the two ends. Germline CDR1 reads KGHDR; CDR2 reads SFDVKD. CDR3 size: 17 residues.

This chain uses TRBV3-1 (or the pseudogene TRBV3-2) with TRBJ1-4; D unresolved. This CDR3 has 15 residues. Trimming shortened V by 0 bases and J by 2 bases, and 7 bases separated the two germline ends. Germline V lookup: CDR1 LGHDT, CDR2 YNNKEL (reference sequence). The CDR3 DNA reads as TGTGCCAGCAGCCAAGATATCGGGACTAATGAAAAACTGTTTTTT. Amino acids: CASSQDIGTNEKLFF.

The chain joins TRBV11-2 to TRBJ2-7; D is perhaps TRBD1 (6 bases). V lost 0 bases, J lost 0 bases, and 18 bases lay in between. CDR3 length: 18 amino acids. Germline values: CDR1 SGHAT, CDR2 FQNNGV. The CDR3 protein is CASSLDFPRGDSSYEQYF. The CDR3 region has the DNA TGTGCCAGCAGCTTAGATTTCCCCAGGGGCGACAGCTCCTACGAGCAGTACTTC.

The rearrangement uses TRBV12-3 or TRBV12-4 and TRBJ2-5, with a possible D match to TRBD2 (5 bases). With 3 bases removed from V and 5 bases from J, the gap between germline ends came to 10 bases. This CDR3 comprises 13 residues. The CDR3 nucleotides read TGTGCCAGCAGTTTCGGGGTGCCGGAGACCCAGTACTTC. It is translated as CASSFGVPETQYF.

This chain uses TRBV3-1 (or the pseudogene TRBV3-2) with TRBJ1-1; D ambiguous. This CDR3 contains 14 residues. Trimming cost V 0 bases and J 4 bases, with 9 bases left between them. CDR1 and CDR2 (germline): LGHDT, YNNKEL (reference sequence). DNA of the CDR3: TGTGCCAGCAGCCAAGACGGCGGAGGCACTGAAGCTTTCTTT. The encoded protein is CASSQDGGGTEAFF.

J is TRBJ2-4 and V is TRBV28; tentative D call: TRBD2 (5 bases). Germline CDR1 is MDHEN and CDR2 is SYDVKM. This CDR3 has 15 amino acids. Deletions cut 9 bases from V and 1 base from J, with 16 bases between. The CDR3 loop reads CASRLEGSAKNIQYF. Written as DNA, the CDR3 is TGTGCCAGTAGATTAGAGGGTTCGGCCAAAAACATTCAGTACTTC.

The chain has TRBV15 and TRBJ1-1; D gene uncertain. This CDR3 is built from 15 residues. V lost 0 bases to trimming and J lost 1 base, with 9 bases between them. CDR1 and CDR2 (germline): LNHNV, YYDKDF (reference sequence). In DNA form, the CDR3 reads TGTGCCACCAGCAGAGATATTGGCGGGAACACTGAAGCTTTCTTT. It specifies CATSRDIGGNTEAFF.

The chain combines TRBV6-6 with TRBJ1-2, with D hard to call. Deletions cut 7 bases from V and 2 bases from J, with 11 bases between. Germline V gives CDR1 MNHNY, CDR2 SVGAGI (reference sequence). The CDR3 is 13 amino acids. CDR3 in amino acids: CASKTELNYGYTF. The DNA for the CDR3 is TGTGCCAGCAAAACAGAGCTAAACTATGGCTACACCTTC.

The chain is built from TRBV5-1 and TRBJ1-1; no clear D. Trimming removed 1 base from V and 5 bases from J, with 18 bases in between. Per germline, CDR1 SGHRS and CDR2 YFSETQ. The CDR3 totals 16 residues. The CDR3 protein is CASSLRTSGAGTEAFF. The CDR3 DNA reads as TGCGCCAGCAGCTTGAGGACTTCTGGTGCAGGAACTGAAGCTTTCTTT.

The chain joins TRBV7-9 to TRBJ2-2; D may be TRBD1 (6 bases). The germline gives CDR1 SEHNR, CDR2 FQNEAQ (reference sequence). The CDR3 is 18 amino acids. V shed 3 bases and J shed 0 bases, with 17 bases lying between them. CDR3 nucleotides: TGTGCCAGCAGCTTGATTTCGCTGGCAGGGGCGAACACCGGGGAGCTGTTTTTT. Translating gives CASSLISLAGANTGELFF.